These 24 T cell receptor beta chains originate from one sample sequenced in a study of blood T cell repertoires in COVID-19. TCRdb's copy holds only in-frame clones and misses some; the assay was immunoSEQ multiplex PCR. The data contain 450,000 to 500,000 clones, approximately 83% of them singletons. The sample consisted of peripheral blood. The receptors here all came from a human donor in a cohort sampled during active COVID-19.

The chain joins TRBV19 to TRBJ1-6, with unresolved D. The germline V gene has CDR1 LNHDA and CDR2 SQIVND (reference sequence). Between the trimmed V and J ends, which lost 9 bases and 8 bases, there was a span of 23 bases. The CDR3 length is 16 residues. The CDR3: CASTSRGRAYDSPLHF. In DNA form, the CDR3 reads TGTGCCAGCACGTCGCGGGGAAGGGCGTATGATTCACCCCTCCACTTT.

There are a few counts of this clone. The genes are TRBV24-1 and TRBJ2-7; 7 bases agree with TRBD2. V dropped 5 bases and J dropped 2; count of bases not matched to a gene: 5. CDR3 length: 14 residues. Germline V lookup: CDR1 KGHDR, CDR2 SFDVKD. As DNA, the CDR3 is TGTGCCACCAGTGCCGCTAGCGGAACCTACGAGCAGTACTTC. Protein product: CATSAASGTYEQYF.

The chain is built from TRBV19 and TRBJ1-2; D not resolved. Per the germline V gene, CDR1 is LNHDA and CDR2 is SQIVND (reference sequence). This CDR3 comprises 15 residues. Trimming left V 3 bases short and J 3 bases short, with 14 bases between. CDR3: CASSIPAAGDYGYTF. CDR3 nucleotides: TGTGCCAGTAGTATCCCGGCGGCCGGGGACTATGGCTACACCTTC.

The J gene is TRBJ1-1, the V gene TRBV2, with a possible D match to TRBD1 (6 bases). V was pared by 10 bases and J by 5 bases, with 14 bases between. Germline loops: CDR1 SNHLY, CDR2 FYNNEI. This CDR3 is built from 12 residues. Here the CDR3 reads CATGRGETEAFF. The CDR3 DNA reads TGTGCCACCGGCAGGGGTGAAACTGAAGCTTTCTTT.

This chain uses TRBV2 with TRBJ2-7; D may be TRBD2 (5 bases). Trimming removed 10 bases from V and 0 bases from J, with 13 bases in between. The CDR3 is made up of 13 amino acids. CDR1 and CDR2 from the germline V gene are SNHLY and FYNNEI. As DNA, the CDR3 is TGTGCCATTCAACAGCGGAGCTCCTACGAGCAGTACTTC. Protein: CAIQQRSSYEQYF.

V is TRBV18 and J is TRBJ2-1; D is possibly TRBD1 (5 bases). Germline lookup yields CDR1 KGHSH and CDR2 LQKENI. V lost 5 bases and J lost 10, with 18 bases in between. The CDR3 consists of 14 residues. CDR3 DNA: TGTGCCAGCTCATTACCGGTATCAGGGATAGAGCAGTTCTTC. This codes for CASSLPVSGIEQFF.

The chain uses TRBV18 and TRBJ1-5, with 7 bases lining up with TRBD1. V lost 4 bases to trimming and J lost 0 bases; unmatched junction nucleotides: 6. The V gene's germline CDR1 is KGHSH and CDR2 LQKENI. This CDR3 region has 16 residues. Here the CDR3 DNA reads TGTGCCAGCTCACGGACAGGAGGGGATAGCAATCAGCCCCAGCATTTT. This codes for CASSRTGGDSNQPQHF.

The CDR3 region is CSVDGTSAYNEQFF. The CDR3 DNA reads as TGCAGCGTTGACGGAACTAGCGCGTACAATGAGCAGTTCTTC. The chain combines TRBV29-1 with TRBJ2-1; 7 bases match TRBD2. Germline CDR1 and CDR2: SQVTM and ANQGSEA. The CDR3 sequence is 14 residues long. After removal of 3 bases from V and 4 bases from J, the junction contained 6 bases not matched to a gene.

This chain joins TRBV6-6 and TRBJ2-5; D is perhaps TRBD2 (5 bases). The germline CDR1 and CDR2 sequences are MNHNY and SVGAGI (reference sequence). V was trimmed by 6 bases and J by 5 bases, leaving 19 bases between them. This CDR3 spans 15 amino acids. As DNA, the CDR3 is TGTGCCAGCAGCCCCCCCCTGCGGGCCAAGGAGACCCAGTACTTC. Amino acid sequence: CASSPPLRAKETQYF.

CDR3 amino acids: CASRGQQNTEAFF. The DNA of the CDR3 is TGTGCCAGCAGGGGACAGCAGAACACTGAAGCTTTCTTT. The rearrangement joins TRBV2 to TRBJ1-1, with 7 bases fitting TRBD1. The J segment lost 1 base and the V segment lost 6 bases, leaving 2 bases of the junction unmatched. This CDR3 contains 13 residues. CDR1 SNHLY and CDR2 FYNNEI come from the germline V gene.

A remark on this clone: A junction end diverges from the germline sequence, so it may reflect a read error. This chain connects TRBV7-7 to TRBJ2-5, with 7 bases matching TRBD1. The CDR3 is 16 residues long. CDR1 and CDR2 from the germline V gene are SSHAT and FNYEAQ (reference sequence). The CDR3 DNA sequence: TGTGCTAGCAGCCCCCAGGGGGTAAAGCAGTATGGGACCCAGTACTTC. Protein product: CASSPQGVKQYGTQYF.

The chain carries TRBV10-3 and TRBJ2-2, with 7 nucleotides matching TRBD1. The CDR3 spans 15 residues. The V gene end was trimmed by 3 bases and the J gene end by 4 bases; junction bases not matched to a gene: 5. Germline V gives CDR1 ENHRY, CDR2 SYGVKD. The CDR3 nucleotides read TGTGCCATCAGTGAAGGGGGCACGGGCACCGGGGAGCTGTTTTTT. This sequence encodes CAISEGGTGTGELFF.

The chain carries TRBV5-4 and TRBJ1-1; D uncertain. With 1 base removed from V and 1 base from J, the gap between germline ends came to 8 bases. CDR1 SGHNT and CDR2 YYREEE come from the germline V gene (reference sequence). The CDR3 length is 14 residues. The CDR3 coding sequence is TGTGCCAGCAGCTTGCAGGTCGAGAACACTGAAGCTTTCTTT. It codes for CASSLQVENTEAFF.

V is TRBV5-1 and J is TRBJ2-2; TRBD1 agrees at 7 bases. Germline V CDR1 and CDR2: SGHRS, YFSETQ. V trimming: 3 bases; J trimming: 5 bases; junction bases outside the gene matches: 7. The CDR3 is 15 amino acids. CDR3 sequence reads: CASSWSTGSTGELFF. DNA for the CDR3: TGCGCCAGCAGCTGGTCGACAGGGAGTACCGGGGAGCTGTTTTTT. The full variable domain, with the rest looked up from reference TRBV5-1 and TRBJ2-2, is KAGVTQTPRYLIKTRGQQVTLSCSPISGHRSVSWYQQTPGQGLQFLFEYFSETQRNKGNFPGRFSGRQFSNSRSEMNVSTLELGDSALYLCASSWSTGSTGELFFGEGSRLTVL.

CDR3 DNA sequence: TGTGCCAGTAGACTAGCGGATACCTACGAGCAGTACTTC. It codes for CASRLADTYEQYF. V and J are TRBV2 and TRBJ2-7; TRBD2 agrees at 9 bases. The trim removed 9 bases at V and 2 bases at J, leaving 5 bases unmatched. This CDR3 region has 13 residues. The germline V gene has CDR1 SNHLY and CDR2 FYNNEI.

This chain joins TRBV19 and TRBJ2-3, with a possible D match to TRBD2 (7 bases). The CDR3 spans 16 residues. Germline-derived CDR1 and CDR2 are LNHDA and SQIVND (reference sequence). The V and J ends lost 1 base and 0 bases respectively, with 11 bases between them. This chain's CDR3 is CASSIAGGGSTDTQYF. The CDR3 DNA sequence: TGTGCCAGTAGTATAGCGGGCGGGGGCAGCACAGATACGCAGTATTTT.

This chain uses TRBV3-1 (or the pseudogene TRBV3-2) with TRBJ2-5; possible D gene TRBD1, 6 bases. This CDR3 has 19 amino acids. V was clipped by 1 base and J by 5 bases, with 26 bases between them. CDR1 and CDR2 from the germline V gene are LGHDT and YNNKEL (reference sequence). The CDR3 reads CASSQGGEGRGWAVETQYF. As DNA, the CDR3 is TGTGCCAGCAGCCAAGGGGGAGAGGGCAGGGGTTGGGCTGTGGAGACCCAGTACTTC.

This clone was picked up many times. CDR3 bases: TGTGCCAGTAGTATGACTAGCGGAGACTCCTACGAGCAGTACTTC. Protein sequence: CASSMTSGDSYEQYF. The chain carries TRBV19 and TRBJ2-7; 9 nucleotides align to TRBD2. Trimming took 3 bases from V and 0 from J; bases not matched to a gene: 3. CDR3 length equals 15 residues. Germline CDR1 and CDR2: LNHDA and SQIVND (reference sequence).

This chain connects TRBV9 to TRBJ1-1, with D unresolved. The germline V gene has CDR1 SGDLS and CDR2 YYNGEE. The CDR3 runs to 15 residues. The V gene lost 0 bases and the J gene lost 11 bases, with 20 bases spanning the gap. In nucleotides, the CDR3 is TGTGCCAGCAGCGTAGCTCCGACGGTTGCCCGAGGGGCTTTCTTT. Translation gives CASSVAPTVARGAFF.

This clone appeared a few times. This chain uses TRBV5-4 with TRBJ1-2; D not certain. The V end was cut by 3 bases, the J end by 0 bases, with 6 bases between. The CDR3 consists of 13 residues. Germline CDR1 is SGHNT and CDR2 is YYREEE (reference sequence). CDR3 protein: CASSSIANYGYTF. The CDR3 DNA is TGTGCCAGCAGCTCCATAGCTAACTATGGCTACACCTTC.

The chain is built from TRBV28 and TRBJ1-2; D ambiguous. Germline CDR1 and CDR2: MDHEN and SYDVKM. With 5 bases removed from V and 4 bases from J, the gap between germline ends came to 5 bases. The CDR3 spans 11 residues. The CDR3 DNA is TGTGCCAGCAGTCCCGGCTATGGCTACACCTTC. Its protein product is CASSPGYGYTF.

The chain links TRBV29-1 to TRBJ1-2; D ambiguous. This CDR3 contains 14 residues. V was pared by 7 bases and J by 0 bases, with 15 bases between. The germline CDR1 and CDR2 sequences are SQVTM and ANQGSEA. The chain's CDR3 is CSAFGGQTNYGYTF. Written as DNA, the CDR3 is TGCAGCGCCTTCGGAGGGCAAACTAACTATGGCTACACCTTC. Drawing the rest from reference TRBV29-1 and TRBJ1-2, the complete variable domain is SAVISQKPSRDICQRGTSLTIQCQVDSQVTMMFWYRQQPGQSLTLIATANQGSEATYESGFVIDKFPISRPNLTFSTLTVSNMSPEDSSIYLCSAFGGQTNYGYTFGSGTRLTVV.

The chain employs TRBV6-5 and TRBJ2-7; D possibly corresponds to TRBD1 (6 bases). Trimming removed 7 bases from V and 1 base from J, with 17 bases in between. The germline V gene encodes CDR1 MNHEY and CDR2 SVGAGI. The CDR3 runs 15 residues. Here the CDR3 reads CASIKGGAASYEQYF. CDR3 nucleotides: TGTGCCAGCATCAAAGGGGGTGCGGCATCCTACGAGCAGTACTTC.

The chain recombines TRBV7-8 with TRBJ1-1; maybe TRBD1 (5 bases). Per the germline V gene, CDR1 is SGHVS and CDR2 is FQNEAQ. The V and J ends lost 6 bases and 6 bases respectively, with 11 bases between them. This CDR3 spans 12 amino acids. The CDR3 coding sequence is TGTGCCAGCAGTAATTGGGGCCCTGAAGCTTTCTTT. As protein: CASSNWGPEAFF.